What follows are 9 T cell receptor beta chains derived from one specimen sequenced in a study of vaccination effects on CD4 cells after COVID-19 (dated by TCRdb to between 2021 and 2024). Their antigens remain unidentified. After less than 13 days of culture, CD4+ T cells were isolated with the EasySep CD4+ T cell isolation kit. The protocol used for the library was the immunoSEQ multiplex PCR assay. The clones in this table, taken by TCRdb from immuneACCESS, are in-frame only. Not every clone is retained; where verified, under half of the shortfall comes from an unresolved V gene, and the cause of the rest is unknown. This sample is represented by about 39,000 clones; 82% of them were singletons. The ten largest clones add up to roughly 3% of the sample. Sequencing used CD4+ T cells from PBMCs cultured without peptide, obtained before COVID-19 vaccination. Receptors were obtained from a human donor who received a COVID-19 vaccine.

This clone was counted a single time. The same CDR3 is also encoded by other DNA sequences in this sample. The V and J genes are TRBV18 and TRBJ1-5; maybe TRBD1 (6 bases). The CDR3 is made up of 18 amino acids. Germline CDR1 reads KGHSH; CDR2 reads LQKENI. Trimming stripped 1 base from V and 2 bases from J, with 18 bases between. The CDR3 DNA reads as TGTGCCAGCTCACCACGGGCCGGGGGCGCGAGGGGCAATCAGCCCCAGCATTTT. Translating it yields CASSPRAGGARGNQPQHF.

CDR3 DNA sequence: TGTGCCAGCAGTCAACAGGGGAGCAATGGCTACACCTTC. As protein: CASSQQGSNGYTF. V usage is TRBV5-6 and J usage is TRBJ1-2, with TRBD1 matching 7 bases. CDR3 size: 13 residues. CDR1 SGHDT and CDR2 YYEEEE come from the germline V gene. V dropped 5 bases and J dropped 6; count of bases not matched to a gene: 7.

The rearrangement joins TRBV15 to TRBJ1-2; 7 nucleotides align to TRBD1. The CDR3 consists of 15 residues. V gave up 4 bases and J gave up 4 bases; unmatched junction bases: 9. CDR1 is LNHNV, CDR2 YYDKDF, per germline (reference sequence). CDR3 residues: CATSNLGTVLYGYTF. The CDR3 bases are TGTGCCACCAGCAACCTCGGGACAGTTCTCTATGGCTACACCTTC.

This clone was seen only a few times. This chain uses TRBV6-5 with TRBJ1-2; unclear D gene. Trimming took 7 bases from V and 1 from J, leaving 16 bases between them. CDR1 and CDR2 from the germline V gene are MNHEY and SVGAGI. This CDR3 comprises 15 residues. The CDR3 sequence: CASTFRRSFNYGYTF. CDR3 in DNA: TGTGCCAGCACCTTCAGGCGTTCCTTTAACTATGGCTACACCTTC.

The chain combines TRBV6-5 with TRBJ2-1; 12 nucleotides line up with TRBD2. J lost 8 bases, V lost 6 bases, and 8 bases had no gene match. The CDR3 spans 15 residues. CDR1 is MNHEY and CDR2 is SVGAGI in the germline V gene. Written as DNA, the CDR3 is TGTGCCAGCAGATCTAGCGGGGGGGCACGGGATGAGCAGTTCTTC. This codes for CASRSSGGARDEQFF.

This chain connects TRBV19 to TRBJ1-5, with D perhaps matching TRBD1 (6 bases). Germline values: CDR1 LNHDA, CDR2 SQIVND (reference sequence). This CDR3 spans 15 amino acids. V was pared by 7 bases and J by 1 base, with 14 bases between. The CDR3 here is CASNLQGRSNQPQHF. The CDR3 bases are TGTGCCAGTAACCTACAGGGTAGGAGCAATCAGCCCCAGCATTTT.

The V call is TRBV5-1, the J call TRBJ2-5; TRBD1 aligns across 8 bases. The CDR3 contains 13 residues. CDR1 and CDR2 from the germline V gene are SGHRS and YFSETQ. V lost 4 bases, J lost 4 bases, and 3 bases stayed unmatched. The CDR3 sequence is CASSPGTGETQYF. The CDR3 bases are TGCGCCAGCAGCCCCGGGACAGGAGAGACCCAGTACTTC.

V is TRBV2 and J is TRBJ1-4; D gene ambiguous. The V gene lost 6 bases and the J gene lost 5 bases, with 10 bases spanning the gap. There are 13 residues in the CDR3. CDR1 SNHLY and CDR2 FYNNEI come from the germline V gene. In DNA, the CDR3 is TGTGCCAGCAGCTCGGGAAGCAATGAAAAACTGTTTTTT. Translating gives CASSSGSNEKLFF.

The chain couples TRBV29-1 to TRBJ2-1; 8 bases are a match to TRBD1. Germline V gene lookup returns CDR1 SQVTM and CDR2 ANQGSEA. The CDR3 has 13 residues. With 4 bases clipped from V and 7 bases from J, the junction kept 6 bases outside the gene matches. The CDR3 DNA reads TGCAGCGTTGCAGACAGGGGCCGGAATGAGCAGTTCTTC. Amino acid sequence: CSVADRGRNEQFF.